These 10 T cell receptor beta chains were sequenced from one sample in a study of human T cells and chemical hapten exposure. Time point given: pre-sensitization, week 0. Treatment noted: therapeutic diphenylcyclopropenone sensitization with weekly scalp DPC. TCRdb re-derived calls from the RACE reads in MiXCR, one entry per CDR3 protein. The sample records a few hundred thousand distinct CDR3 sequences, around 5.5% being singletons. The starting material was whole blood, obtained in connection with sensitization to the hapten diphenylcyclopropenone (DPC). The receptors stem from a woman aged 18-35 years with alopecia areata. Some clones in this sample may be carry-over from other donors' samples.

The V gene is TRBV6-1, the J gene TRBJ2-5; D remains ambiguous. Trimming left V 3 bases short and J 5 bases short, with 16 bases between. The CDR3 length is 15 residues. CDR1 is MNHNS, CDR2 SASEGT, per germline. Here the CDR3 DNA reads TGTGCCAGCAGTGAGTTTGCCTCTGGAACGGAGACCCAGTACTTC. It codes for CASSEFASGTETQYF.

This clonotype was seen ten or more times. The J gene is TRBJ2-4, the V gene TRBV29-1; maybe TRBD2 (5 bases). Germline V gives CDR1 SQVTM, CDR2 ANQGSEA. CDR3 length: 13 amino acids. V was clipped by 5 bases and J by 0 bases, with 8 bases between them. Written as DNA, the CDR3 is TGCAGCGTTCCCGGACTAGCCAAAAACATTCAGTACTTC. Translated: CSVPGLAKNIQYF.

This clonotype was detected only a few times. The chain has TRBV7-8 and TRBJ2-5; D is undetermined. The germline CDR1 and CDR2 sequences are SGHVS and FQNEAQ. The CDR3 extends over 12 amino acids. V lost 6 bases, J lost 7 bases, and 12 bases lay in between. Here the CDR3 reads CASSLSGRTQYF. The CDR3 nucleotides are TGTGCCAGCAGTCTAAGTGGAAGGACCCAGTACTTC.

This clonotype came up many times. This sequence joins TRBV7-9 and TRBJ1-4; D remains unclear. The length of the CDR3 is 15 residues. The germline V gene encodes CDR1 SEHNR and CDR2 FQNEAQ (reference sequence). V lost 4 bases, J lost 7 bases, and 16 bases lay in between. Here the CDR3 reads CASSSQFGHIEKLFF. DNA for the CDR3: TGTGCCAGCAGCTCTCAGTTTGGGCACATTGAAAAACTGTTTTTT.

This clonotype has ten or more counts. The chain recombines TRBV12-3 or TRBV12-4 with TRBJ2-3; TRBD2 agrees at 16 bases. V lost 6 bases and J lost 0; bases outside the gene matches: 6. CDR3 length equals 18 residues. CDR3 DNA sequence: TGTGCCAGCAGCGGGACTAGCGGGGGGGACCCTAGCACAGATACGCAGTATTTT. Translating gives CASSGTSGGDPSTDTQYF.

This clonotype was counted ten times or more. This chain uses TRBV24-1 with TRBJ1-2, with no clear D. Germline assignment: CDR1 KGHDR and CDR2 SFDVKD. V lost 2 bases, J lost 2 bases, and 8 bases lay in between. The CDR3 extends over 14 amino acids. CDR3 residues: CATSDSYGNYGYTF. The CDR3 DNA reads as TGTGCCACCAGTGATTCATACGGCAACTATGGCTACACCTTC.

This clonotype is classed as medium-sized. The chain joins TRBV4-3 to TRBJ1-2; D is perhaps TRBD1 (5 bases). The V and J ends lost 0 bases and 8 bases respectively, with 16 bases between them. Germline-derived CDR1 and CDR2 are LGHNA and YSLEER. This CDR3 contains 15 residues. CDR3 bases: TGCGCCAGCAGCCAAGACGAGGGGAGGGTAGAAGGCTACACCTTC. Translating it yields CASSQDEGRVEGYTF.

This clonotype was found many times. CDR3 region: CASSYHQSRAEETQYF. CDR3 coding DNA: TGTGCCAGCAGTTACCATCAATCCAGGGCCGAAGAGACCCAGTACTTC. The chain is built from TRBV6-2 or TRBV6-3 and TRBJ2-5; weak D call: TRBD1 (5 bases). CDR3 length: 16 residues. Germline lookup yields CDR1 MNHEY and CDR2 SVGEGT. Trimming removed 2 bases at V and 3 bases at J, with 16 bases between.

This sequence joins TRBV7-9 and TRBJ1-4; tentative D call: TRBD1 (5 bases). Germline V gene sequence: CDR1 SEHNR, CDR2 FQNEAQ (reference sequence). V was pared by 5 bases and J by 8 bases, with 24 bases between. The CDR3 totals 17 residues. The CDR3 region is CASSPYVLPGGDEKLFF. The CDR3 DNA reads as TGTGCCAGCAGCCCCTATGTACTTCCCGGCGGGGACGAAAAACTGTTTTTT.

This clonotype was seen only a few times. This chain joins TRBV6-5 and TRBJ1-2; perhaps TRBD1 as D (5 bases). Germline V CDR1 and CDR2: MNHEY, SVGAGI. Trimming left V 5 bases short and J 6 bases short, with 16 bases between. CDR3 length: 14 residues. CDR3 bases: TGTGCCAGCAGTCCCCAAGGGGAGGTGGATGGCTACACCTTC. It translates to CASSPQGEVDGYTF.